The rows below give T cell receptor beta chains drawn from one sample of a study of blood T cell repertoires in COVID-19. TCRdb's copy holds only in-frame clones and misses some; the assay was immunoSEQ multiplex PCR. In the table there are 500,000 to 600,000 clones, approximately 88% of which are singletons. The sequencing input was peripheral blood. The receptors were sampled from a woman aged 45-65 years with COVID-19, enrolled during active disease. Each CDR3 is given with its conserved first and last residue. A D gene is named only where the DNA matches it firmly. Size values are once, few and many counts, or a class for expanded clones, and some rows have none.

CDR3nt: TGTGCCAGCTCACCACAAGGACAGTCTAACTATGGCTACACCTTC; CDR3aa: CASSPQGQSNYGYTF; j_gene: TRBJ1-2; abundance: NA; d_gene: NA; len: 15; v_gene: TRBV18
CDR3nt: TGTGCCAGCAGCAACCTCAGGGTTGTGAACACTGAAGCTTTCTTT; CDR3aa: CASSNLRVVNTEAFF; j_gene: TRBJ1-1; abundance: NA; d_gene: NA; len: 15; v_gene: TRBV7-8
CDR3nt: TGTGCCAGCAGCTTAGAGGGGGGTGGCTACACCTTC; CDR3aa: CASSLEGGGYTF; j_gene: TRBJ1-2; abundance: NA; d_gene: NA; len: 12; v_gene: TRBV11-2
CDR3nt: TGTGCCAGCAGCCCGGCCGGGACAGACAACGTCTACGAGCAGTACTTC; CDR3aa: CASSPAGTDNVYEQYF; j_gene: TRBJ2-7; abundance: NA; d_gene: TRBD1; len: 16; v_gene: TRBV5-4
CDR3nt: TGTGCCAGCAGAGCCGGGACAGGCTTTGCAGAAGCTTTCTTT; CDR3aa: CASRAGTGFAEAFF; j_gene: TRBJ1-1; abundance: NA; d_gene: TRBD1; len: 14; v_gene: TRBV6-5
CDR3nt: TGTGCCAGCACCTCTAGGGGCATGGACGGCTACACCTTC; CDR3aa: CASTSRGMDGYTF; j_gene: TRBJ1-2; abundance: NA; d_gene: NA; len: 13; v_gene: TRBV6-5
CDR3nt: TGTGCCAGTAGTATCACAGGTTCGTCCTACAATGAGCAGTTCTTC; CDR3aa: CASSITGSSYNEQFF; j_gene: TRBJ2-1; abundance: NA; d_gene: NA; len: 15; v_gene: TRBV19
CDR3nt: TGTGCCAGCAGTTACTCGAAGGTGGCGGTCGCCTACGAGCAGTACTTC; CDR3aa: CASSYSKVAVAYEQYF; j_gene: TRBJ2-7; abundance: NA; d_gene: NA; len: 16; v_gene: TRBV6-5
CDR3nt: TGTGCCAGCAGACAGGGGCCGAACACCGGGGAGCTGTTTTTT; CDR3aa: CASRQGPNTGELFF; j_gene: TRBJ2-2; abundance: NA; d_gene: TRBD1; len: 14; v_gene: TRBV6-1
CDR3nt: TGCGCCAGCAGCCGTGAACGCAGGGAGACCCAGTACTTC; CDR3aa: CASSRERRETQYF; j_gene: TRBJ2-5; abundance: NA; d_gene: NA; len: 13; v_gene: TRBV4-1
CDR3nt: TGTGCCACCATCCTATGGGACACCCTACGCAATAACTATGGCTACACCTTC; CDR3aa: CATILWDTLRNNYGYTF; j_gene: TRBJ1-2; abundance: once; d_gene: NA; len: 17; v_gene: TRBV15
CDR3nt: TGTGCCAGCAGTCCCCCCCCAGGGCCTGGAAACACCATATATTTT; CDR3aa: CASSPPPGPGNTIYF; j_gene: TRBJ1-3; abundance: NA; d_gene: NA; len: 15; v_gene: TRBV27
CDR3nt: TGCGCCAGCAGCTCCCAGGGGGAAGCTGCGGGCTACACCTTC; CDR3aa: CASSSQGEAAGYTF; j_gene: TRBJ1-2; abundance: NA; d_gene: TRBD1; len: 14; v_gene: TRBV5-1
CDR3nt: TGTGCCAGCAGTCAAGGAAACACCATATATTTT; CDR3aa: CASSQGNTIYF; j_gene: TRBJ1-3; abundance: NA; d_gene: NA; len: 11; v_gene: TRBV6-2/TRBV6-3
CDR3nt: TGTGCCAGCAGCCCGGAGGGGACGGGGAACACTGAAGCTTTCTTT; CDR3aa: CASSPEGTGNTEAFF; j_gene: TRBJ1-1; abundance: NA; d_gene: NA; len: 15; v_gene: TRBV5-6
CDR3nt: TGTGCCAGCAGCCCCCAGGGGTACGGGGCAGAGACCCAGTACTTC; CDR3aa: CASSPQGYGAETQYF; j_gene: TRBJ2-5; abundance: NA; d_gene: NA; len: 15; v_gene: TRBV7-2